A selection of T cell receptor beta chains follows, all from one sample in a study of long-term antiretroviral therapy in people with HIV. TCRdb's table, derived via immunoSEQ multiplex PCR, lists solely in-frame clones and lacks some. The sample lists about 22,000 clones, roughly 88% occurring once. The specimen was unsorted PBMCs, collected 0.1 years before starting antiretroviral therapy. These receptors were obtained from a man aged 18 to 29 with HIV. CDR3s include the opening cysteine and the closing phenylalanine or tryptophan.

CDR3aa | j_gene | v_gene
CASSLDFNTEAFF | TRBJ1-1 | TRBV5-4
CASSEGEVGRRWYYEQYF | TRBJ2-7 | TRBV6-1
CASSPESGARTEAFF | TRBJ1-1 | TRBV18
CASSFPGQLSTDTQYF | TRBJ2-3 | TRBV5-4
CASRETGSSGNTIYF | TRBJ1-3 | TRBV28
CASSTGGEQYF | TRBJ2-7 | TRBV6-6
CASSPPSGNTIYF | TRBJ1-3 | TRBV28
CASSLDSGGADTQYF | TRBJ2-3 | TRBV7-2
CASGSGELFF | TRBJ2-2 | TRBV28
CASSVRQGPAGQPQHF | TRBJ1-5 | TRBV19
CASSWGPSYEQYF | TRBJ2-7 | TRBV27
CASSQDAGLRREQYF | TRBJ2-7 | TRBV4-1
CATSRLWGTTGTGESNQPQHF | TRBJ1-5 | TRBV15
CATSRTGGLGETQYF | TRBJ2-5 | TRBV15
CASSFWQGSNQPQHF | TRBJ1-5 | TRBV5-5
CASSFFQGADTQYF | TRBJ2-3 | TRBV27
CASSEMRYEQYF | TRBJ2-7 | TRBV6-1
CASSWGQGIEAFF | TRBJ1-1 | TRBV5-1
CASSQEGAGYYEQYF | TRBJ2-7 | TRBV4-1
CASSPGGTGLSGTEAFF | TRBJ1-1 | TRBV5-5
CATSRSRGRKYEQYF | TRBJ2-7 | TRBV15
CASRGQGGPYEQYF | NA | TRBV10-2
CASSPRGTSGNRELFF | TRBJ2-2 | TRBV19
CASSQDFGFSWRKLFF | TRBJ1-4 | TRBV4-3
CAWSHGVAGPSTDTQYF | TRBJ2-3 | TRBV30
CAIGLVDETYEQYF | TRBJ2-7 | TRBV6-4
CASGGGAGGMETQYF | TRBJ2-5 | TRBV10-3
CASSSLPPRGELFF | TRBJ2-2 | TRBV7-9
CASSFLDRGADEQYF | TRBJ2-7 | TRBV11-1
CASSLTTGEADTQYF | TRBJ2-3 | TRBV4-2
CASRPAPEGNQPQHF | TRBJ1-5 | TRBV6-5
CSVFSSVTEAFF | TRBJ1-1 | TRBV29-1
CASSFSNTGELFF | TRBJ2-2 | TRBV27
CASSQYPQGNTEAFF | TRBJ1-1 | TRBV4-1
CASSAEGDTEAFF | TRBJ1-1 | TRBV2
CASRTSGTSVQTQYF | TRBJ2-5 | TRBV19
CASSPRRTDTQYF | TRBJ2-3 | TRBV4-1
CASRVTGSPTEAFF | TRBJ1-1 | TRBV27
CASSEALYGYTF | TRBJ1-2 | TRBV6-1
CASSFLGVRYEQYF | TRBJ2-7 | TRBV27
CASSPPRGANTEAFF | TRBJ1-1 | TRBV18
CASSSLISGVTSSYNEQFF | TRBJ2-1 | TRBV19